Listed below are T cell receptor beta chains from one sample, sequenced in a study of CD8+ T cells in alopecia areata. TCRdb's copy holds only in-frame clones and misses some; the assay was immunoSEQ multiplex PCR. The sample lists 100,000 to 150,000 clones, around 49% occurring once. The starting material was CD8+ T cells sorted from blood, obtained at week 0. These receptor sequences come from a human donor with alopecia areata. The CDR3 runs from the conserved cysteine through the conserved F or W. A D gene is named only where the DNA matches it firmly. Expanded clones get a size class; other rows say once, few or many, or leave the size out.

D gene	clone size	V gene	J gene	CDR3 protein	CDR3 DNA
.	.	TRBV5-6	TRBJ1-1	CASSFQGVGTEAFF	TGTGCCAGCAGCTTCCAGGGCGTTGGCACTGAAGCTTTCTTT
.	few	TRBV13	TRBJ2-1	CASSPRAQARDEQFF	TGTGCCAGCAGCCCCCGGGCCCAGGCACGGGATGAGCAGTTCTTC
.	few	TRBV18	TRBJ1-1	CASSPDNTEAFF	TGTGCCAGCTCACCGGACAACACTGAAGCTTTCTTT
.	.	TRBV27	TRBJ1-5	CASSPSNRGYSNQPQHF	TGTGCCAGCAGTCCCTCAAACCGGGGTTATAGCAATCAGCCCCAGCATTTT
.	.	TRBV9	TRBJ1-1	CASSVGPGLGTEAFF	TGTGCCAGCAGCGTAGGCCCGGGATTGGGCACTGAAGCTTTCTTT
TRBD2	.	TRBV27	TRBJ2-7	CASTSIGGLQSYEQYF	TGTGCCAGCACTTCAATCGGGGGACTACAATCCTACGAGCAGTACTTC
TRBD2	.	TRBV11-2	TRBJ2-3	CASSSSRRGGRKDTQYF	TGTGCCAGCAGCTCCTCCCGCCGGGGGGGCCGCAAAGATACGCAGTATTTT
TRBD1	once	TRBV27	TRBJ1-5	CASSSGQANQPQHF	TGTGCCAGCAGTTCGGGACAGGCCAATCAGCCCCAGCATTTT
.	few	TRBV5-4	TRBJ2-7	CASSQGETAEQYF	TGTGCCAGCAGCCAAGGCGAGACAGCCGAGCAGTACTTC
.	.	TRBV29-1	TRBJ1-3	CSVWSSGNTIYF	TGCAGCGTCTGGAGCTCTGGAAACACCATATATTTT
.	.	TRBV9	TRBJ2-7	CASSGGQNYEQYF	TGTGCCAGCAGCGGGGGACAAAACTACGAGCAGTACTTC
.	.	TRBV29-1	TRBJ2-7	CSVGIGSYEQYF	TGCAGCGTTGGGATCGGCTCCTACGAGCAGTACTTC
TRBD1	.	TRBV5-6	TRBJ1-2	CASSWTGVEGYTF	TGTGCCAGCAGCTGGACAGGGGTCGAGGGCTACACCTTC
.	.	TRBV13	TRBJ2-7	CASSLIGSYEQYF	TGTGCCAGCAGCTTAATCGGTTCCTACGAGCAGTACTTC
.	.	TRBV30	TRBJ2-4	CAWSEGRGIQYF	TGTGCCTGGAGCGAGGGGCGCGGCATTCAGTACTTC
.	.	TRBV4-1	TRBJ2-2	CASSQEEPGELFF	TGCGCCAGCAGCCAAGAAGAGCCCGGGGAGCTGTTTTTT
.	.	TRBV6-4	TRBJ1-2	CASSDSWTVTF	TGTGCCAGCAGTGACTCGTGGACAGTCACCTTC
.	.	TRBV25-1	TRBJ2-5	CASSVDESQETQYF	TGTGCCAGCAGTGTGGACGAGTCCCAAGAGACCCAGTACTTC
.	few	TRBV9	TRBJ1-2	CASSVGGSKNGYTF	TGTGCCAGCAGCGTCGGGGGGTCAAAAAATGGCTACACCTTC
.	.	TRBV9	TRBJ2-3	CASSADLGAGTDTQYF	TGTGCCAGCAGCGCCGACTTGGGGGCGGGCACAGATACGCAGTATTTT
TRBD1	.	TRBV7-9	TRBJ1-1	CASSVGQGLITEAFF	TGTGCCAGCAGCGTAGGACAGGGGTTGATCACTGAAGCTTTCTTT
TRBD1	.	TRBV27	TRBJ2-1	CASSGTGPNEQFF	TGTGCCAGCTCCGGGACAGGGCCCAATGAGCAGTTCTTC